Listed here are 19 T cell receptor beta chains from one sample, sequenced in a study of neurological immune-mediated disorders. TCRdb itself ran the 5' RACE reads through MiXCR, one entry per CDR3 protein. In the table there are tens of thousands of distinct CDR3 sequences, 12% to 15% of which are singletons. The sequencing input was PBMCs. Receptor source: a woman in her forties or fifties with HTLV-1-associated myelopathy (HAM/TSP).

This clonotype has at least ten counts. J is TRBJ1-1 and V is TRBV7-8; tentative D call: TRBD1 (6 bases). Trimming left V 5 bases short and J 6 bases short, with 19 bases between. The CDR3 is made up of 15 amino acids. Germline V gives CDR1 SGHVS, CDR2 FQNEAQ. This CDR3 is CASSLLGGAFPEAFF. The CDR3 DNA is TGTGCCAGCAGCCTCTTGGGGGGCGCTTTCCCTGAAGCTTTCTTT.

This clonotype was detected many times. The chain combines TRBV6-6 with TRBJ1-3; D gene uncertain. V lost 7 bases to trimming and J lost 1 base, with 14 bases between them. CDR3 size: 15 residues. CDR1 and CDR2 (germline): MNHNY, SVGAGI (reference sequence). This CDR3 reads CASKGGEYSGNTIYF. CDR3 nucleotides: TGTGCCAGCAAGGGAGGAGAATATTCTGGAAACACCATATATTTT.

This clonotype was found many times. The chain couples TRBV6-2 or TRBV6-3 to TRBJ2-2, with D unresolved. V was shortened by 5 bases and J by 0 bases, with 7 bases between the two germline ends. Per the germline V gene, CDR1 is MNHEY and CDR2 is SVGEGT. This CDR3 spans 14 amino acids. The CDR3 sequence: CASSDISNTGELFF. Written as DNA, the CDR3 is TGTGCCAGCAGTGATATTTCGAACACCGGGGAGCTGTTTTTT.

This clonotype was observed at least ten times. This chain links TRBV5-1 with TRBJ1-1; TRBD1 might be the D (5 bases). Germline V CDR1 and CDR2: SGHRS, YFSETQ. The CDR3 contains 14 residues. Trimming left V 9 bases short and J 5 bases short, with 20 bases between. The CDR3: CATMLGPRETEAFF. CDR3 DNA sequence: TGCGCCACCATGCTGGGACCCAGGGAGACTGAAGCTTTCTTT.

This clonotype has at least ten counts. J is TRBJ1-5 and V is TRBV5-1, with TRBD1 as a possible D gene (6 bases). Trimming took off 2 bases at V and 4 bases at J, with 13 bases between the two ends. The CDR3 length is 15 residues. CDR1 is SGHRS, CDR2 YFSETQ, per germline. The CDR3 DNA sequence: TGCGCCAGCAGCTTAGGGGGAGGGAGGAATCAGCCCCAGCATTTT. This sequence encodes CASSLGGGRNQPQHF. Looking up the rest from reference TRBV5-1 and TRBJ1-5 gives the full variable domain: KAGVTQTPRYLIKTRGQQVTLSCSPISGHRSVSWYQQTPGQGLQFLFEYFSETQRNKGNFPGRFSGRQFSNSRSEMNVSTLELGDSALYLCASSLGGGRNQPQHFGDGTRLSIL.

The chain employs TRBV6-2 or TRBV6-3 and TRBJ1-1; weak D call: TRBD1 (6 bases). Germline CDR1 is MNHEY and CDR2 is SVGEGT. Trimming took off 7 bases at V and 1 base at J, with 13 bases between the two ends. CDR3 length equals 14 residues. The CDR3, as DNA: TGTGCCAGCACCTCCGGGGGACAGAACACTGAAGCTTTCTTT. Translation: CASTSGGQNTEAFF.

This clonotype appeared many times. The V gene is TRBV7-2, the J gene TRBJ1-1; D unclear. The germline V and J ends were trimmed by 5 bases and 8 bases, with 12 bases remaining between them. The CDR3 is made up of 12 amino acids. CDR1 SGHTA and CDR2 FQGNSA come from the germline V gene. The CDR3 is CASSRDTGEAFF. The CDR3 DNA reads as TGTGCCAGCAGCCGCGACACGGGAGAAGCTTTCTTT.

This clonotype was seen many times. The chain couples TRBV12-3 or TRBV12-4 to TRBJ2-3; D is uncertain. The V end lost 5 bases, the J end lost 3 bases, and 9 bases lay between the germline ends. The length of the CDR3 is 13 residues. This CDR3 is CASSLLITDTQYF. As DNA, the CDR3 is TGTGCCAGCAGTCTTTTGATTACAGATACGCAGTATTTT.

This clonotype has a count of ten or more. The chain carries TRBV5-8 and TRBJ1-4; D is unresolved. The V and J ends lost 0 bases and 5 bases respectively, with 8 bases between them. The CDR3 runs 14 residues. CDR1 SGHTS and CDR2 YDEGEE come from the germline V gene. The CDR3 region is CASSLVGRNEKLFF. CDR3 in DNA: TGTGCCAGCAGCTTGGTCGGACGGAATGAAAAACTGTTTTTT.

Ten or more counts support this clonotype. CDR3 region: CAISDGSQGETQYF. CDR3 nucleotides: TGTGCCATCAGTGACGGGAGTCAAGGAGAGACCCAGTACTTC. The gene calls are TRBV10-3 and TRBJ2-5; a possible D gene is TRBD2 (6 bases). V lost 3 bases, J lost 4 bases, and 12 bases lay in between. CDR1 and CDR2 from the germline V gene are ENHRY and SYGVKD. The CDR3 is 14 amino acids.

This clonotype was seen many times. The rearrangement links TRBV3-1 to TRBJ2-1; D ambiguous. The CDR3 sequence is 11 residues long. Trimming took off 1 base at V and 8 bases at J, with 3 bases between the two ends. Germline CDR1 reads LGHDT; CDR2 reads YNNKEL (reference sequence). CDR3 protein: CASSQVDEQFF. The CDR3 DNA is TGTGCCAGCAGCCAAGTGGATGAGCAGTTCTTC.

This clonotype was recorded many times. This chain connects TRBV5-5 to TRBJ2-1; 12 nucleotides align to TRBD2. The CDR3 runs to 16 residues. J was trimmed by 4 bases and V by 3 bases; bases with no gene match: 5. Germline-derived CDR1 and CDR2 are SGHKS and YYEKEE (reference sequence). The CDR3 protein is CASSSSTSGGYNEQFF. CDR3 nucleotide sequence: TGTGCCAGCAGCTCTTCCACTAGCGGGGGGTACAATGAGCAGTTCTTC.

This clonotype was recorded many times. CDR3 nucleotides: TGTGCCAGCAGTGAGGGGGACGCAACCCGCTATGGCTACACCTTC. Translated: CASSEGDATRYGYTF. The chain carries TRBV2 and TRBJ1-2, with D possibly matching TRBD1 (5 bases). In germline, CDR1 is SNHLY, CDR2 FYNNEI. The CDR3 is made up of 15 amino acids. V lost 3 bases and J 4 bases, leaving 15 bases between the germline ends.

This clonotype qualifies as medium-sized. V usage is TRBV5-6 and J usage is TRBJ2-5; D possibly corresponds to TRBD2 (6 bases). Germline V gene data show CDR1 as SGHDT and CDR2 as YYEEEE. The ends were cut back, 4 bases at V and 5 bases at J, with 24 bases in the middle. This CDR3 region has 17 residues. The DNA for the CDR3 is TGTGCCAGCAGCCCGGAGGGGCAGACCAGGTCAGGGGAGACCCAGTACTTC. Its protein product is CASSPEGQTRSGETQYF.

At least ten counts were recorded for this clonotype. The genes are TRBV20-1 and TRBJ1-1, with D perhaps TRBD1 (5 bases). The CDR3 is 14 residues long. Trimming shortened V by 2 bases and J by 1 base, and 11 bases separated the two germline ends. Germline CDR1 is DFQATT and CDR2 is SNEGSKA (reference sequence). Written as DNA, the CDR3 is TGCAGTGCTAGACGGGGGACTCCGAACACTGAAGCTTTCTTT. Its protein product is CSARRGTPNTEAFF.

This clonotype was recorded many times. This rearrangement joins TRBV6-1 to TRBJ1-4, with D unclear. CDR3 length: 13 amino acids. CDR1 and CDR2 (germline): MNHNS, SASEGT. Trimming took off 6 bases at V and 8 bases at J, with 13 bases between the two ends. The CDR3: CASRPSSVEKLFF. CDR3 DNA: TGTGCCAGCAGGCCCTCCTCCGTCGAAAAACTGTTTTTT.

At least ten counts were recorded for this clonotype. The CDR3 sequence is CASSSGDNYEQYV. The CDR3 region has the DNA TGTGCCAGCAGTTCTGGAGATAACTACGAGCAGTACGTC. This chain links TRBV6-5 with TRBJ2-7; D is ambiguous. V was cut by 4 bases and J by 3 bases, with 10 bases left in between. Germline-derived CDR1 and CDR2 are MNHEY and SVGAGI. The CDR3 has 13 residues.

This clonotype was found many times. CDR3 residues: CASSLEGRRNTQYF. CDR3 sequence (DNA): TGCGCCAGCAGCTTGGAGGGTCGTAGAAATACGCAGTATTTT. This chain uses TRBV5-1 with TRBJ2-3; no clear D. The germline V gene has CDR1 SGHRS and CDR2 YFSETQ. This CDR3 is 14 amino acids long. V dropped 0 bases and J dropped 7 bases, with 12 bases sitting between them. The full variable domain, completed using reference TRBV5-1 and TRBJ2-3, is KAGVTQTPRYLIKTRGQQVTLSCSPISGHRSVSWYQQTPGQGLQFLFEYFSETQRNKGNFPGRFSGRQFSNSRSEMNVSTLELGDSALYLCASSLEGRRNTQYFGPGTRLTVL.

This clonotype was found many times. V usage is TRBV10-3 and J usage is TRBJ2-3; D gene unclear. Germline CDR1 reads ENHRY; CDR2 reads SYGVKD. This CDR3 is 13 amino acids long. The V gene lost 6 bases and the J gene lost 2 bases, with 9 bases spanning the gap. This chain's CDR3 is CAISPDLTDTQYF. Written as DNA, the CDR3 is TGTGCCATCAGCCCGGACCTCACAGATACGCAGTATTTT.